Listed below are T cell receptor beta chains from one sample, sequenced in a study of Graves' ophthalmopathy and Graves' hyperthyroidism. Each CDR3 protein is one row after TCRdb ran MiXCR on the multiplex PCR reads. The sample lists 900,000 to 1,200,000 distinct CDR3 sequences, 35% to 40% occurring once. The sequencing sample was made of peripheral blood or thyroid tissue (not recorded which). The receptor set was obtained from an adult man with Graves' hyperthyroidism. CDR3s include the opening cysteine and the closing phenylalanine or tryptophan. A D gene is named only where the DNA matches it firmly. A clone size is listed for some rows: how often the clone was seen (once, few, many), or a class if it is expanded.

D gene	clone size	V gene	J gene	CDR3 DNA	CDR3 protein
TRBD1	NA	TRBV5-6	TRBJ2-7	TGTGCCAGCAGTACGGGGACAGGGGGCCTCGAGCAGTACTTC	CASSTGTGGLEQYF
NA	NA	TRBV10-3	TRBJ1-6	TGTGCCATCAGTGGGGCAGGGTCCTCTTCACCCCTCCACTTT	CAISGAGSSSPLHF
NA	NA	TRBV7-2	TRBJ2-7	TGTGCCAGCAGCTTCTCAGGGAGGACTTTGATGCAGCAGTACTTC	CASSFSGRTLMQQYF
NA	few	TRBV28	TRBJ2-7	TGTGCCAGCAGTGAGGATAACGAGCAGTACTTC	CASSEDNEQYF
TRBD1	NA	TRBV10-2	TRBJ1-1	TGCGCCAGCAGGCCCCTGACAGGGGTTAACACTGAAGCTTTCTTT	CASRPLTGVNTEAFF
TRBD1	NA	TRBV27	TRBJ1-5	TGTGCCAGCGCTAATCCCGGGACAGGGGTCAATCAGCCCCAGCATTTT	CASANPGTGVNQPQHF
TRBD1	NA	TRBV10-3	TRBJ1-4	TGTGCCACCTCTCCGCCAGGGGGAGGAAAACTGTTTTTT	CATSPPGGGKLFF
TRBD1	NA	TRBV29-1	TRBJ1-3	TGCAGCGGTCAAACAGGGGGCTCTAACTATGGCTACACCATATATTTT	CSGQTGGSNYGYTIYF
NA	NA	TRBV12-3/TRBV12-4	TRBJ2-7	TGTGCCAGCAGAGCCACATTAACCTACAAGCAGTACTTC	CASRATLTYKQYF
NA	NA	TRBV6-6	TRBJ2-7	TGTGCCAGCAGTCCCCTGGGGGCCGAGCGCCTGACCTACGAGCAGTACTTC	CASSPLGAERLTYEQYF
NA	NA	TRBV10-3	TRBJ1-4	TGTGCCATCGGTGGGGATCTTACGGAAAAACTGTTTTTT	CAIGGDLTEKLFF
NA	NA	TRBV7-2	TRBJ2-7	TGTGCCAGCAGCCAAGGGACATACATAGCCTACGAGCAGTACTTC	CASSQGTYIAYEQYF
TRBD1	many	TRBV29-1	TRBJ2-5	TGCAGCTCGGCAGCGGCAGGGGGACAAGAGACCCAGTACTTC	CSSAAAGGQETQYF
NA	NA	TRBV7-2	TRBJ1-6	TGTGCCAGCAGCTGGGGGCATCTAAATTCACCCCTCCACTTT	CASSWGHLNSPLHF
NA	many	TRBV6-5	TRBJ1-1	TGTGCCAGCAGTTACTCGTGGAGCACTGAAGCTTTCTTT	CASSYSWSTEAFF
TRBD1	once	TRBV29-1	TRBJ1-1	TGCAGCGTTGACCCTGTGGGACAGGGGTCCTCCATGAACACTGAAGCTTTCTTT	CSVDPVGQGSSMNTEAFF
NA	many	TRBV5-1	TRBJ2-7	TGCGCCAGCAGCGTCAGGGGCTACGAGCAGTACTTC	CASSVRGYEQYF
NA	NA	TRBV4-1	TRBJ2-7	TGCGCCAGCAGCCAAGGCCGTGGACAGCGGGTAGAGCAGTACTTC	CASSQGRGQRVEQYF
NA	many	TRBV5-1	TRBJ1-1	TGCGCCAGCAGCTTCACAGTGAACACTGAAGCTTTCTTT	CASSFTVNTEAFF
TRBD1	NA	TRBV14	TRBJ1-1	TGTGCCAGCAGCCATGCCCGGGACAGCACTGAAGCTTTCTTT	CASSHARDSTEAFF
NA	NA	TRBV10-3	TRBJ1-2	TGTGCCATCAGTGGGTCAGAGGACTATGGCTACACCTTC	CAISGSEDYGYTF
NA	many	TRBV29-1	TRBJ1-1	TGCAGCGTTGGGGGGCGGGGGAGGAACACTGAAGCTTTCTTT	CSVGGRGRNTEAFF
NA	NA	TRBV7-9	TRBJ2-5	TGTGCCAGCAGAGGGCCACCAGGGGAAGGAGAGACCCAGTACTTC	CASRGPPGEGETQYF
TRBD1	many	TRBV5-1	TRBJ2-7	TGCGCCAGCAGCTTGGACGGCAGGGGGCGGTACGAGCAGTACTTC	CASSLDGRGRYEQYF
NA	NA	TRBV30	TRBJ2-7	TGTGCCTGGAGTAGGCGACCCCCTTCCGAGCAGTACTTC	CAWSRRPPSEQYF
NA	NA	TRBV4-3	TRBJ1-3	TGCGCCAGCAGCCAAGAAACATTCTCTGGAAACACCATATATTTT	CASSQETFSGNTIYF
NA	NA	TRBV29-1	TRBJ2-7	TGCAGCGTTGCGCCTCTGGCAGGGGAAACCTACGAGCAGTACTTC	CSVAPLAGETYEQYF
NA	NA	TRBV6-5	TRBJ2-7	TGTGCCAGCAGTTACGTTGGCGAGCAGTACTTC	CASSYVGEQYF
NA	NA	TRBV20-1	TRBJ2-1	TGCAGTGCCGGGCGCATTTCGACGCAGTTCTTC	CSAGRISTQFF
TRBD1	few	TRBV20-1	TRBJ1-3	TGCAGTGCTAGGAAGGAGGGGACAGACACCATATATTTT	CSARKEGTDTIYF
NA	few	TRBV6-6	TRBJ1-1	TGTGCCAGCAGGAAGACAGGACCTGAGTTGCGTTTT	CASRKTGPELRF
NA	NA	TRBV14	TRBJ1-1	TGTGCCAGCAGCACCGGACAGATAAACACTGAAGCTTTCTTT	CASSTGQINTEAFF
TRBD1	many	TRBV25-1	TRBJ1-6	TGTGCCAGCAGGGGACCGGGGACAGGGGTTCTGTCCCTCCACTTT	CASRGPGTGVLSLHF
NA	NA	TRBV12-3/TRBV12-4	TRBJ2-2	TGTGCCAGCAGTCCCCCCGCCAGGGAGCTGTTTTTT	CASSPPARELFF
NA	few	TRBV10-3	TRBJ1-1	TGTGCCAGCAGTTCAAGTTTGGGTCATGAGAACACTGAAGCTTTCTTT	CASSSSLGHENTEAFF
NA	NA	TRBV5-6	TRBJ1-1	TGTGCCAGCAGCTCGAATATGGGGAGAACTTTCTTT	CASSSNMGRTFF